These T cell receptor beta chains were read from a single sample in a study of T cells after yellow fever vaccination. In TCRdb, the 5' RACE reads were re-called with MiXCR into one record per CDR3 protein. This table holds 95,000 to 100,000 distinct CDR3 sequences, 5.8% found once. Sequencing used CD8+ T cells sorted from PBMCs, obtained 10 days after the yellow fever booster vaccination. These TCRs come from a man aged 18 to 30 who received the YFV17D yellow fever vaccine. Both conserved end residues are part of each CDR3. The D gene is left open where the match is weak. Size tells how often a clone was seen (once, few, many) or the class of an expanded clone, and some rows leave it out.

d_gene	v_gene	j_gene	abundance	CDR3aa	CDR3nt
-	TRBV5-1	TRBJ2-7	many	CASSLRSAYEQYF	TGCGCCAGCAGCTTGAGGTCGGCCTACGAGCAGTACTTC
-	TRBV7-9	TRBJ1-2	-	CASSLTVEGYTF	TGTGCCAGCAGCTTAACTGTGGAAGGCTACACCTTC
TRBD1	TRBV6-5	TRBJ2-7	few	CASRTGGNEQYF	TGTGCCAGCCGGACAGGGGGAAACGAGCAGTACTTC
-	TRBV7-9	TRBJ1-3	few	CASSPVWSSGNTIYF	TGTGCCAGCAGCCCGGTTTGGAGCTCTGGAAACACCATATATTTT
TRBD1	TRBV9	TRBJ2-3	-	CASSEGQGGYVDTQYF	TGTGCCAGCAGCGAGGGACAGGGGGGGTATGTTGATACGCAGTATTTT
-	TRBV4-1	TRBJ2-1	few	CASSQDGHEQFF	TGCGCCAGCAGCCAAGATGGGCATGAGCAGTTCTTC
-	TRBV4-1	TRBJ2-7	few	CASSQVPGRGRYEQYF	TGCGCCAGCAGCCAAGTACCGGGGCGGGGCCGGTACGAGCAGTACTTC
-	TRBV6-6	TRBJ1-2	few	CASSPWDGYTF	TGTGCCAGCAGTCCCTGGGATGGCTACACCTTC
TRBD2	TRBV6-5	TRBJ2-3	few	CASSSGLAGVTDTQYF	TGTGCCAGCAGTAGTGGACTAGCGGGGGTCACAGATACGCAGTATTTT
-	TRBV7-9	TRBJ2-1	many	CASSLLFQQFF	TGTGCCAGCAGCTTACTCTTTCAGCAGTTCTTC
-	TRBV7-6	TRBJ2-7	few	CASSSDPSYEQYF	TGTGCCAGCAGCTCTGACCCGTCCTACGAGCAGTACTTC
TRBD1	TRBV7-2	TRBJ1-1	many	CASSWGQGRTEAFF	TGTGCCAGCAGCTGGGGACAGGGACGAACTGAAGCTTTCTTT
TRBD2	TRBV5-5	TRBJ2-3	many	CASSLQATRLASSGTQYF	TGTGCCAGCAGCTTGCAGGCAACCCGACTAGCGTCCTCGGGTACGCAGTATTTT
TRBD1	TRBV12-3/TRBV12-4	TRBJ2-3	few	CASNGQGVATDTQYF	TGTGCCAGCAACGGACAGGGGGTAGCTACAGATACGCAGTATTTT
-	TRBV11-2	TRBJ1-2	-	CASSLTTGSEGYTF	TGTGCCAGCAGCTTAACAACAGGATCGGAAGGCTACACCTTC
TRBD2	TRBV4-1	TRBJ2-3	-	CASSQARGAGTDTQYF	TGCGCCAGCAGCCAAGCGCGGGGGGCAGGCACAGATACGCAGTATTTT
TRBD2	TRBV2	TRBJ2-7	few	CASSEAETSGSYEQYF	TGTGCCAGCAGTGAAGCTGAGACTAGCGGATCCTACGAGCAGTACTTC
-	TRBV2	TRBJ1-5	few	CASSRRQAARQPQHF	TGTGCCAGCAGTAGGAGACAGGCAGCCCGACAGCCCCAGCATTTT
-	TRBV27	TRBJ2-1	-	CASSYGQWGNEQFF	TGTGCCAGCAGTTACGGGCAGTGGGGCAATGAGCAGTTCTTC
-	TRBV30	TRBJ2-3	-	CAWRASTDTQYF	TGTGCCTGGAGGGCTAGCACAGATACGCAGTATTTT
-	TRBV7-9	TRBJ1-6	few	CAITTESSYNSPLHF	TGTGCCATCACGACGGAGAGCTCCTATAATTCACCCCTCCACTTT
TRBD1	TRBV20-1	TRBJ1-2	-	CSASGQGGRDYGYTF	TGCAGTGCTTCTGGACAGGGAGGAAGGGACTATGGCTACACCTTC
TRBD2	TRBV7-3	TRBJ2-5	many	CASSPTGGAGETQYF	TGTGCCAGCAGCCCTACCGGGGGGGCCGGAGAGACCCAGTACTTC
-	TRBV7-6	TRBJ1-1	-	CASSLGSSTEAFF	TGTGCCAGCAGCTTAGGTTCGAGCACTGAAGCTTTCTTT
-	TRBV6-5	TRBJ2-1	few	CASSYSSFGANEQFF	TGTGCCAGCAGTTATAGTTCATTTGGGGCCAACGAGCAGTTCTTC
-	TRBV20-1	TRBJ1-4	many	CSARDPGKWEKLFF	TGCAGTGCTAGAGATCCGGGTAAATGGGAAAAACTGTTTTTT
-	TRBV6-5	TRBJ2-5	few	CASGRIATQYF	TGTGCCAGCGGGAGGATTGCGACCCAGTACTTC
-	TRBV27	TRBJ2-5	many	CASSLSGETQYF	TGTGCCAGCAGTTTGTCAGGAGAGACCCAGTACTTC
TRBD2	TRBV13	TRBJ2-7	few	CASSSGLAVSYEQYF	TGTGCCAGCAGCTCAGGACTAGCGGTCTCCTACGAGCAGTACTTC
-	TRBV10-3	TRBJ2-2	-	CAISMAIINTGELFF	TGTGCCATCTCCATGGCCATAATAAACACCGGGGAGCTGTTTTTT
-	TRBV12-3/TRBV12-4	TRBJ2-3	-	CASSLVPRGGQYF	TGTGCCAGCAGTTTAGTACCGCGAGGAGGGCAGTATTTT
-	TRBV4-1	TRBJ1-5	few	CASSQVPGAGNQPQHF	TGCGCCAGCAGCCAAGTCCCGGGGGCAGGCAATCAGCCCCAGCATTTT
TRBD2	TRBV7-6	TRBJ2-3	-	CASSPGTSAGIDTQYF	TGTGCCAGCAGCCCAGGGACTAGCGCCGGTATAGATACGCAGTATTTT
-	TRBV5-4	TRBJ2-5	few	CASSLVAEFQETQYF	TGTGCCAGCAGCTTGGTCGCGGAATTCCAAGAGACCCAGTACTTC
TRBD2	TRBV7-9	TRBJ2-1	-	CASRPTSGGEQFF	TGTGCCAGCAGACCGACTAGCGGGGGGGAGCAGTTCTTC
-	TRBV5-1	TRBJ2-7	-	CASSEGRNSYEQYF	TGCGCCAGCAGCGAAGGACGGAACTCCTACGAGCAGTACTTC
-	TRBV5-5	TRBJ1-1	many	CASSLGHTEAFF	TGTGCCAGCAGCTTGGGGCACACTGAAGCTTTCTTT
-	TRBV20-1	TRBJ2-7	-	CSAPSMDSASYEQYF	TGCAGTGCTCCAAGCATGGACAGTGCCTCCTACGAGCAGTACTTC
TRBD2	TRBV4-1	TRBJ2-3	few	CASSESRGGDTQYF	TGCGCCAGCAGCGAGTCCCGGGGGGGAGATACGCAGTATTTT
-	TRBV7-9	TRBJ1-1	few	CASSSPHQGYNTEAFF	TGTGCCAGCAGCTCCCCCCATCAGGGGTATAACACTGAAGCTTTCTTT
TRBD2	TRBV7-2	TRBJ2-3	many	CATPPAGERTDTQYF	TGTGCCACCCCTCCGGCGGGGGAAAGGACAGATACGCAGTATTTT
-	TRBV19	TRBJ1-5	few	CASIPEPYSNQPQHF	TGTGCCAGTATTCCAGAACCATATAGCAATCAGCCCCAGCATTTT